Described below is a single T cell receptor beta chain sequence and its context. As yet, its antigen is unknown. This entry is derived from a study of cytomegalovirus exposure and HLA in healthy donors. CDR1 is KGHSH, CDR2 LQKENI, per germline. The V end lost 3 bases, the J end lost 2 bases, and 7 bases lay between the germline ends. The CDR3 runs 14 residues. Study-level findings and limits: Presence/absence analysis assumed near-uniform sequencing depth across donors. The authors later linked a missense DCLRE1C variant to TCR beta V- and J-gene trimming.

The PCR used 60 Vbeta and 13 Jbeta primers. The method was immunoSEQ multiplex PCR; TCRdb's version includes in-frame clones alone and lacks a portion of them. The sample holds about 79,000 clones. The sequenced sample consisted of PBMCs. This TCR was sampled from a man younger than 45 in good health and CMV-seronegative. The V gene is TRBV18, the J gene TRBJ1-4; no definite D call. CDR3 sequence: CASSPLGTNEKLFF. CDR3 bases: TGTGCCAGCTCACCTCTTGGCACTAATGAAAAACTGTTTTTT.